These 22 T cell receptor beta chains were all obtained from the same sample, sequenced in a study of shared clonotypes between healthy human individuals. TCRdb's copy holds only in-frame clones and misses some; the assay was immunoSEQ multiplex PCR. The profile covers a few million clones, with more than 85% appearing a single time and about 0.37% taken by the ten largest. Sequencing was carried out using naive CD4+ T cells from PBMCs. Subset denoted: CD45RA+ positively selected. All receptors come from a man younger than 35 in good health. Some clones in this sample may be carry-over from other donors' samples.

This chain connects TRBV25-1 to TRBJ2-2; TRBD2 matches at 8 bases. The junction had 5 bases not matched to a gene; V was cut back by 4 bases and J by 4 bases. The CDR3 covers 15 residues. Per the germline V gene, CDR1 is MGHDK and CDR2 is SYGVNS. The CDR3 region is CASSGLAGPTGELFF. The CDR3 DNA is TGTGCCAGCAGTGGCTTAGCGGGGCCCACCGGGGAGCTGTTTTTT.

This chain links TRBV28 with TRBJ1-5; 7 nucleotides align to TRBD1. The CDR3 is made up of 14 amino acids. CDR1 is MDHEN, CDR2 SYDVKM, per germline. V trimming: 6 bases; J trimming: 4 bases; junction bases outside the gene matches: 6. CDR3 nucleotide sequence: TGTGCCAGCAGCCCTACAGGGGAGAATCAGCCCCAGCATTTT. Translation: CASSPTGENQPQHF.

As concerns this clone: This sample also contains other DNA sequences that code for the same CDR3. The chain recombines TRBV5-1 with TRBJ1-1; D is unresolved. CDR1 is SGHRS, CDR2 YFSETQ, per germline. The V and J ends lost 0 bases and 3 bases respectively, with 12 bases between them. The CDR3 has 15 residues. The CDR3 nucleotides are TGCGCCAGCAGCTTGGTCGCGGGTGTAGACACTGAAGCTTTCTTT. Its translation: CASSLVAGVDTEAFF. Full variable domain (missing parts from reference TRBV5-1 and TRBJ1-1): KAGVTQTPRYLIKTRGQQVTLSCSPISGHRSVSWYQQTPGQGLQFLFEYFSETQRNKGNFPGRFSGRQFSNSRSEMNVSTLELGDSALYLCASSLVAGVDTEAFFGQGTRLTVV.

The J gene is TRBJ1-2, the V gene TRBV11-2; the D gene is possibly TRBD1 (6 bases). Trimming left V 6 bases short and J 6 bases short, with 11 bases between. The CDR3 is 12 amino acids. Germline CDR1 SGHAT, CDR2 FQNNGV. In nucleotides, the CDR3 is TGTGCCAGCAGAAAGGACAGTCATGGCTACACCTTC. Translation: CASRKDSHGYTF.

The rearrangement uses TRBV2 and TRBJ2-3; 10 positions match TRBD2. Germline V gene sequence: CDR1 SNHLY, CDR2 FYNNEI. V dropped 4 bases and J dropped 5; count of bases not matched to a gene: 6. The CDR3 contains 15 residues. This chain's CDR3 is CASSGGASGRDTQYF. The CDR3 DNA sequence: TGTGCCAGCAGTGGAGGGGCTAGCGGGAGAGATACGCAGTATTTT.

The chain uses TRBV25-1 and TRBJ2-1; 9 bases fit TRBD1. The CDR3 is 15 residues long. Germline V gene sequence: CDR1 MGHDK, CDR2 SYGVNS. With 1 base clipped from V and 9 bases from J, the junction kept 7 bases outside the gene matches. The CDR3 loop is CASSEFLGQGLEQFF. CDR3 nucleotides: TGTGCCAGCAGTGAATTCCTGGGACAGGGCCTTGAGCAGTTCTTC.

V is TRBV19 and J is TRBJ2-1; D is unresolved. V lost 2 bases, J lost 4 bases, and 12 bases lay in between. From germline, CDR1 is LNHDA and CDR2 SQIVND (reference sequence). The CDR3 sequence is 15 residues long. CDR3: CASSIMGPIYNEQFF. CDR3 DNA: TGTGCCAGTAGTATAATGGGTCCGATTTACAATGAGCAGTTCTTC.

This chain uses TRBV30 with TRBJ1-4; D unresolved. The CDR3 has 13 residues. V lost 2 bases and J lost 12, with 16 bases in between. CDR1 and CDR2 (germline): GTSNPN, SVGIG (reference sequence). CDR3 coding DNA: TGTGCCTGGAGTAGGATAGTGGGCGCGGAACTGTTTTTT. Translating gives CAWSRIVGAELFF.

The V and J genes are TRBV18 and TRBJ1-5; 9 bases agree with TRBD1. This CDR3 comprises 16 residues. V dropped 1 base and J dropped 3; count of bases not matched to a gene: 4. Germline values: CDR1 KGHSH, CDR2 LQKENI. CDR3: CASSPLGQGNNQPQHF. CDR3 nucleotides: TGTGCCAGCTCACCACTCGGACAGGGGAACAATCAGCCCCAGCATTTT.

The genes are TRBV28 and TRBJ2-3, with D possibly TRBD2 on 6 matching bases. Per the germline V gene, CDR1 is MDHEN and CDR2 is SYDVKM. The ends were cut back, 5 bases at V and 10 bases at J, with 16 bases in the middle. The CDR3 extends over 13 amino acids. The CDR3 bases are TGTGCCAGCAGTCCGACCCCGACTAGTGCGCAGTATTTT. It translates to CASSPTPTSAQYF.

V and J are TRBV27 and TRBJ2-4; 11 bases align to TRBD2. J gave up 8 bases and V 6 bases, and 9 bases lay outside the gene matches. Germline loops: CDR1 MNHEY, CDR2 SMNVEV (reference sequence). The CDR3 length is 15 residues. This CDR3 is CASRPSLAGVDIQYF. CDR3 sequence (DNA): TGTGCCAGCAGACCTTCACTAGCGGGAGTTGACATTCAGTACTTC.

The chain combines TRBV2 with TRBJ2-1, with D unresolved. V dropped 6 bases and J dropped 3 bases, with 18 bases sitting between them. The germline V gene has CDR1 SNHLY and CDR2 FYNNEI. The CDR3 contains 16 residues. In nucleotides, the CDR3 is TGTGCCAGCAGCCCCCGAGCCGGGCAAATCTACAATGAGCAGTTCTTC. This codes for CASSPRAGQIYNEQFF.

The chain combines TRBV5-4 with TRBJ1-1; D gene unclear. The germline gives CDR1 SGHNT, CDR2 YYREEE (reference sequence). V was cut by 3 bases and J by 4 bases, with 13 bases left in between. This CDR3 is built from 14 residues. The CDR3 sequence: CASSSKTRGTEAFF. Written as DNA, the CDR3 is TGTGCCAGCAGCTCAAAGACGCGGGGCACTGAAGCTTTCTTT.

The genes are TRBV7-6 and TRBJ1-1; D not certain. V lost 3 bases and J lost 3, with 8 bases in between. Germline-derived CDR1 and CDR2 are SGHVS and FNYEAQ. The CDR3 contains 13 residues. Written as DNA, the CDR3 is TGTGCCAGCAGCTTGGGGAAGTACACTGAAGCTTTCTTT. It is translated as CASSLGKYTEAFF.

The J gene is TRBJ2-3, the V gene TRBV29-1, with D perhaps being TRBD1 or TRBD2 (5 bases each). Deletions cut 3 bases from V and 2 bases from J, with 12 bases between. CDR3 length equals 14 residues. Germline CDR1 is SQVTM and CDR2 is ANQGSEA. CDR3: CSVDRDAYTDTQYF. The CDR3, as DNA: TGCAGCGTTGACCGGGACGCCTACACAGATACGCAGTATTTT.

This clone was counted a single time. The rearrangement links TRBV7-3 to TRBJ2-7; perhaps D is TRBD1 or TRBD2 (5 bases each). CDR1 and CDR2 from the germline V gene are SGHTA and FQGTGA. The CDR3 sequence is 15 residues long. Trimming pared 5 bases from V and 2 bases from J, leaving 16 bases between. CDR3 region: CASSPGTPGTYEQYF. The CDR3 DNA is TGTGCCAGCAGCCCGGGGACCCCGGGGACCTACGAGCAGTACTTC. Supplemented by reference TRBV7-3 and TRBJ2-7, the full variable domain reads GAGVSQTPSNKVTEKGKYVELRCDPISGHTALYWYRQSLGQGPEFLIYFQGTGAADDSGLPNDRFFAVRPEGSVSTLKIQRTERGDSAVYLCASSPGTPGTYEQYFGPGTRLTVT.

This clone was counted a single time. The V and J genes are TRBV28 and TRBJ2-7; TRBD1 aligns across 9 bases. J gave up 6 bases and V 2 bases, and 8 bases lay outside the gene matches. The germline CDR1 and CDR2 sequences are MDHEN and SYDVKM. The CDR3 is 15 residues long. The CDR3 sequence: CASSLVGQGIGEQYF. The CDR3 DNA reads TGTGCCAGCAGTTTAGTAGGACAGGGGATTGGCGAGCAGTACTTC.

The genes are TRBV5-1 and TRBJ2-7; no clear D. V dropped 6 bases and J dropped 0 bases, with 19 bases sitting between them. The CDR3 has 16 amino acids. The germline gives CDR1 SGHRS, CDR2 YFSETQ. This CDR3 reads CASTLGSGLSSYEQYF. The DNA for the CDR3 is TGCGCCAGCACCTTAGGATCGGGTCTTAGCTCCTACGAGCAGTACTTC.

The rearrangement links TRBV11-3 to TRBJ2-1; perhaps TRBD2 as D (7 bases). There are 15 residues in the CDR3. Germline assignment: CDR1 SGHNT and CDR2 YENEEA. V was pared by 5 bases and J by 7 bases, with 18 bases between. This CDR3 is CASSQARGGKNEQFF. The CDR3 DNA is TGTGCCAGCAGCCAAGCTAGGGGGGGCAAGAATGAGCAGTTCTTC.

The count of this clone is one. The chain combines TRBV18 with TRBJ1-1; no definite D call. The V gene's germline CDR1 is KGHSH and CDR2 LQKENI. Deletions cut 2 bases from V and 4 bases from J, with 17 bases between. CDR3 length: 16 residues. This CDR3 reads CASSPMVPRVGTEAFF. CDR3 nucleotides: TGTGCCAGCTCACCAATGGTGCCGAGGGTTGGCACTGAAGCTTTCTTT.

The J gene is TRBJ1-2, the V gene TRBV28; 9 bases are a match to TRBD1. Trimming removed 5 bases from V and 5 bases from J; junction bases left unmatched: 6. This CDR3 is 14 amino acids long. CDR1 and CDR2 (germline): MDHEN, SYDVKM. The CDR3 DNA follows: TGTGCCAGCAGTCCAGCCGGGACAGGGTATGGCTACACCTTC. It translates to CASSPAGTGYGYTF.

The chain has TRBV4-3 and TRBJ2-7; possible D gene TRBD2, 5 bases. V lost 4 bases and J 0 bases, leaving 16 bases between the germline ends. Germline V gene lookup returns CDR1 LGHNA and CDR2 YSLEER. This CDR3 has 16 amino acids. CDR3 amino acids: CASSPQARRSSYEQYF. In DNA, the CDR3 is TGCGCCAGCAGCCCCCAGGCGAGGAGGAGCTCCTACGAGCAGTACTTC.